This passage covers 25 T cell receptor beta chains from one sample sequenced in a study of esophageal squamous cell carcinoma under preoperative chemotherapy. The time point denotes: after preoperative PTX-NDP chemotherapy. TCRdb itself ran the PCR reads through MiXCR, one entry per CDR3 protein. This table holds approximately 20,000 distinct CDR3 sequences, about 43% found once. Collection took place from a patient given preoperative chemotherapy. The source is a human donor with esophageal squamous cell carcinoma. The donor label of this sample is uncertain.

There are many counts of this clonotype. The chain employs TRBV28 and TRBJ2-3; the D gene could be TRBD1 or TRBD2 (5 bases each). This CDR3 spans 12 amino acids. Germline CDR1 MDHEN, CDR2 SYDVKM. The ends were cut back, 5 bases at V and 4 bases at J, with 7 bases in the middle. In DNA form, the CDR3 reads TGTGCCAGCAGTATGGGACCAGATACGCAGTATTTT. Protein sequence: CASSMGPDTQYF.

With respect to this clonotype: Its ends do not fully match the called genes, so a read error is possible. The V gene is TRBV6-1, the J gene TRBJ2-3; D tentatively reads TRBD1 or TRBD2 (6 bases each). This CDR3 has 14 amino acids. The germline V gene encodes CDR1 MNHNS and CDR2 SASEGT. CDR3 DNA: TGTGCCAGCCGACGGGGGCCCCCTATGGACACGCAGTATTTC. Encoded protein: CASRRGPPMDTQYF.

This clonotype ranks as medium-sized. The chain joins TRBV6-4 to TRBJ2-1; D may be TRBD1 or TRBD2 (5 bases each). With 0 bases removed from V and 5 bases from J, the gap between germline ends came to 14 bases. The CDR3 is 16 amino acids. CDR1 and CDR2 from the germline V gene are MRHNA and SNTAGT. This CDR3 is CASSDSSLGDHNEQFF. Here the CDR3 DNA reads TGTGCCAGCAGTGACTCGTCCCTCGGGGACCACAATGAGCAGTTCTTC.

This clonotype was observed at least ten times. The V gene is TRBV6-1, the J gene TRBJ2-1; either TRBD1 or TRBD2 may supply D (5 bases each). This CDR3 is 14 amino acids long. The V gene's germline CDR1 is MNHNS and CDR2 SASEGT. V was trimmed by 6 bases and J by 10 bases, leaving 19 bases between them. The CDR3 DNA reads TGTGCCAGCAGCCTTGGGACGGGCTCCTACGAGCAGTTCTTC. Translation gives CASSLGTGSYEQFF.

The chain joins TRBV18 to TRBJ2-5; no clear D. Germline CDR1 is KGHSH and CDR2 is LQKENI. V lost 4 bases and J 1 base, leaving 13 bases between the germline ends. The length of the CDR3 is 15 residues. The DNA for the CDR3 is TGTGCCAGCTCACGCGATATACATCCCCAAGAGACCCAGTACTTC. Translated, it gives CASSRDIHPQETQYF. The variable domain in full, completed from reference TRBV18 and TRBJ2-5, reads NAGVMQNPRHLVRRRGQEARLRCSPMKGHSHVYWYRQLPEEGLKFMVYLQKENIIDESGMPKERFSAEFPKEGPSILRIQQVVRGDSAAYFCASSRDIHPQETQYFGPGTRLLVL.

This clonotype was recorded many times. This sequence joins TRBV12-3 or TRBV12-4 and TRBJ2-1; 10 bases agree with TRBD2. Trimming took 6 bases from V and 10 from J; bases not matched to a gene: 12. The CDR3 consists of 15 residues. CDR3 DNA sequence: TGTGCCAGCAGACCTAGCGGGAGCTTCTCCTACGAGCAGTTCTTC. Translation: CASRPSGSFSYEQFF.

This clonotype has just a few counts. V gene TRBV25-1 combines with J gene TRBJ1-2; D unresolved. V was trimmed by 4 bases and J by 6 bases, leaving 15 bases between them. CDR3 size: 14 residues. The germline V gene encodes CDR1 MGHDK and CDR2 SYGVNS. CDR3 amino acids: CASSGVGAFNGYTF. The CDR3 DNA reads as TGTGCCAGCAGTGGGGTGGGTGCTTTTAATGGCTACACCTTC.

This clonotype occurred a few times. The rearrangement joins TRBV7-9 to TRBJ2-3; 8 bases fit TRBD2. After removal of 5 bases from V and 5 bases from J, the junction contained 12 bases not matched to a gene. The germline gives CDR1 SEHNR, CDR2 FQNEAQ (reference sequence). This CDR3 is built from 16 residues. As DNA, the CDR3 is TGTGCCAGCAGCCCAGGACTAGCAAGGTTAGGAGATACGCAGTATTTT. Protein product: CASSPGLARLGDTQYF.

On this clonotype: Being one base from a much bigger clone, this may be a read error. J is TRBJ1-2 and V is TRBV12-3 or TRBV12-4, with a possible D match to TRBD1 (5 bases). V lost 5 bases, J lost 6 bases, and 19 bases lay in between. CDR3 length equals 15 residues. CDR3 coding DNA: TGTGCCAGCAGTCGCGACCAGGGCGCGCTTGATGGCTACACCTTC. Protein sequence: CASSRDQGALDGYTF.

This clonotype showed up just once. This rearrangement joins TRBV7-8 to TRBJ2-3, with D perhaps matching TRBD1 (8 bases). Germline lookup yields CDR1 SGHVS and CDR2 FQNEAQ. V shed 11 bases and J shed 4 bases, with 25 bases lying between them. This CDR3 is 16 amino acids long. Here the CDR3 reads CACGGTGGGDPDTQYF. CDR3 sequence (DNA): TGTGCCTGCGGGGGAACAGGGGGGGGAGACCCAGATACGCAGTATTTT.

This chain connects TRBV6-5 to TRBJ2-1, with D possibly being TRBD1 (6 bases). This CDR3 region has 14 residues. V was trimmed by 0 bases and J by 6 bases, leaving 9 bases between them. Germline-derived CDR1 and CDR2 are MNHEY and SVGAGI. The CDR3 DNA follows: TGTGCCAGCAGTTACTCGACACAGGGCAATGAGCAGTTCTTC. This sequence encodes CASSYSTQGNEQFF.

This chain connects TRBV7-3 to TRBJ2-5; D is perhaps TRBD1 (6 bases). Trimming cost V 2 bases and J 4 bases, with 23 bases left between them. The CDR3 sequence is 18 residues long. Germline CDR1 and CDR2: SGHTA and FQGTGA. In DNA form, the CDR3 reads TGTGCCAGCAGCTTATGCCTAGGCGAGGCACAGGGACCAGAGACCCAGTACTTC. It yields the protein CASSLCLGEAQGPETQYF.

V gene TRBV7-2 combines with J gene TRBJ2-1, with 9 positions matching TRBD2. Germline V gene sequence: CDR1 SGHTA, CDR2 FQGNSA. Trimming cost V 3 bases and J 10 bases; bases outside gene matches: 7. This CDR3 has 14 amino acids. The CDR3 coding sequence is TGTGCCAGCAGCTTTAGCGGGGGATCCTACGAGCAGTTCTTC. It is translated as CASSFSGGSYEQFF.

Concerning this clonotype itself: The junction and the germline gene differ at one end; a read error may be behind it. The J gene is TRBJ2-2, the V gene TRBV6-1; 8 nucleotides agree with TRBD2. Germline V CDR1 and CDR2: MNHNS, SASEGT. This CDR3 contains 14 residues. The CDR3 spells CASRPGGFTGEQFF. The CDR3 DNA sequence: TGTGCCAGCAGGCCGGGGGGGTTCACCGGGGAGCAGTTTTTT.

Only a few counts were recorded for this clonotype. The chain has TRBV5-1 and TRBJ2-3; TRBD2 might be the D (6 bases). The CDR3 length is 14 residues. Between the trimmed V and J ends, which lost 4 bases and 5 bases, there was a span of 14 bases. CDR1 and CDR2 from the germline V gene are SGHRS and YFSETQ. CDR3 residues: CASSGLGGGDTQYF. CDR3 bases: TGCGCCAGCAGCGGCCTGGGGGGAGGAGATACGCAGTATTTT. The complete variable domain, with remaining parts taken from reference TRBV5-1 and TRBJ2-3, reads KAGVTQTPRYLIKTRGQQVTLSCSPISGHRSVSWYQQTPGQGLQFLFEYFSETQRNKGNFPGRFSGRQFSNSRSEMNVSTLELGDSALYLCASSGLGGGDTQYFGPGTRLTVL.

This clonotype was recorded a few times. V is TRBV11-3 and J is TRBJ2-5; no reliable D call. Looked up from germline, CDR1 is SGHNT and CDR2 is YENEEA. V was pared by 1 base and J by 0 bases, with 6 bases between. The CDR3 consists of 14 residues. The CDR3 sequence is CASSLGWNQETQYF. As DNA, the CDR3 is TGTGCCAGCAGCTTAGGGTGGAACCAAGAGACCCAGTACTTC.

In this sample, this clonotype turned up a few times. V and J are TRBV20-1 and TRBJ2-5; 10 bases match TRBD2. V was clipped by 0 bases and J by 7 bases; unmatched bases: 17. Germline-derived CDR1 and CDR2 are DFQATT and SNEGSKA (reference sequence). There are 18 residues in the CDR3. CDR3 bases: TGCAGTGCTAGAGATTTTGCCCTGCTAGCGGGAGAGCGTGGGACCCAGTACTTC. Its translation is CSARDFALLAGERGTQYF.

Relative to its sample, this clonotype is medium-sized. CDR3 loop: CASSPAVTLNEQFF. The DNA of the CDR3 is TGTGCCAGCAGCCCAGCCGTCACACTCAATGAGCAGTTCTTC. The rearrangement joins TRBV11-2 to TRBJ2-1; D is undetermined. The germline V gene has CDR1 SGHAT and CDR2 FQNNGV. Trimming removed 5 bases at V and 6 bases at J, with 14 bases between. This CDR3 is built from 14 residues.

Of note for this clonotype: No conserved phenylalanine or tryptophan ends this CDR3, so it is likely a read error. This chain joins TRBV12-3 or TRBV12-4 and TRBJ2-7; D might be TRBD1 or TRBD2, each matching 6 bases. The J call may be in error: the DNA end matches TRBJ2-1 better. The CDR3 has 15 residues. The CDR3 protein is CASSEGEGGSYEQFL. The CDR3 DNA follows: TGTGCCAGCAGCGAAGGCGAGGGGGGCTCCTACGAGCAGTTCCTC.

As for this clonotype: An end of the junction does not agree with germline; a read error may underlie this. This chain uses TRBV7-7 with TRBJ2-1; D gene ambiguous. The CDR3 length is 13 residues. Per the germline V gene, CDR1 is SSHAT and CDR2 is FNYEAQ (reference sequence). In DNA form, the CDR3 reads TGTGCCAGCAGCTTTGAACGTAACAGTGAGCTGTTCTTC. It yields the protein CASSFERNSELFF.

The gene calls are TRBV6-1 and TRBJ2-5; the D call may be TRBD1 or TRBD2 (5 bases each). Trimming cost V 2 bases and J 5 bases, with 12 bases left between them. The CDR3 runs 14 residues. Looked up from germline, CDR1 is MNHNS and CDR2 is SASEGT. The CDR3 sequence is CASSESAGTETQYF. The DNA of the CDR3 is TGTGCCAGCAGTGAATCCGCAGGGACGGAGACCCAGTACTTC.

This clonotype was detected once. CDR3 coding DNA: TGTGCCAGCAGCCTACAACAGGGAAGTCTTCCCCTCCACTTT. The encoded protein is CASSLQQGSLPLHF. V is TRBV11-3 and J is TRBJ1-6, with a weak D call TRBD1 (6 bases). This CDR3 spans 14 amino acids. V was shortened by 5 bases and J by 13 bases, with 18 bases between the two germline ends. Germline loops: CDR1 SGHNT, CDR2 YENEEA.

By proportion, this clonotype is large. The chain carries TRBV7-8 and TRBJ2-5, with 7 bases aligning to TRBD1. The CDR3 sequence is 14 residues long. Germline V lookup: CDR1 SGHVS, CDR2 FQNEAQ. Trimming cost V 5 bases and J 5 bases; bases outside gene matches: 8. CDR3 protein: CASSPRTGWETQYF. The DNA for the CDR3 is TGTGCCAGCAGCCCTCGGACAGGATGGGAGACCCAGTACTTC. Variable domain in full (rest from reference TRBV7-8 and TRBJ2-5): GAGVSQSPRYKVAKRGQDVALRCDPISGHVSLFWYQQALGQGPEFLTYFQNEAQLDKSGLPSDRFFAERPEGSVSTLKIQRTQQEDSAVYLCASSPRTGWETQYFGPGTRLLVL.

In its sample, this clonotype ranks as medium-sized. This sequence joins TRBV7-2 and TRBJ2-1; TRBD2 matches at 12 bases. Germline CDR1 reads SGHTA; CDR2 reads FQGNSA. Trimming removed 7 bases from V and 7 bases from J; junction bases left unmatched: 5. The CDR3 has 14 residues. The CDR3, as DNA: TGTGCCAGCAAAGGACTAGCGGGAAGAAATGAGCAGTTCTTC. Amino acid sequence: CASKGLAGRNEQFF.

This clonotype rates as medium-sized. This chain joins TRBV7-2 and TRBJ2-1; 7 positions agree with TRBD2. The closer fit of TRBJ2-7 to the DNA end suggests the J call may be wrong. CDR1 SGHTA and CDR2 FQGNSA come from the germline V gene. The CDR3 extends over 15 amino acids. The CDR3 loop reads CASSLAGLSNNEQYF. CDR3 bases: TGTGCCAGCAGCTTGGCGGGACTATCAAACAATGAGCAGTACTTC.